These 3 T cell receptor beta chains were sequenced from one sample in a study of blood T cell repertoires in COVID-19. Clones were read by immunoSEQ multiplex PCR, and TCRdb kept only the in-frame ones, dropping some. The sample has 230,000 or so clones, more than 75% seen once. The source material was PBMCs or T cells enriched from blood (not recorded which). The receptors originated from a woman in her forties or fifties who had been exposed to COVID-19.

The gene calls are TRBV2 and TRBJ2-7; 8 bases fit TRBD1. Germline V lookup: CDR1 SNHLY, CDR2 FYNNEI. The trim removed 10 bases at V and 7 bases at J, leaving 9 bases unmatched. The CDR3 consists of 12 residues. Here the CDR3 reads CAIARGREEQYF. CDR3 nucleotide sequence: TGTGCCATTGCCAGGGGGCGCGAAGAGCAGTACTTC.

The gene calls are TRBV11-2 and TRBJ1-1; D gene ambiguous. The CDR3 has 13 residues. Deletions cut 2 bases from V and 3 bases from J, with 7 bases between. Germline V gives CDR1 SGHAT, CDR2 FQNNGV. In DNA form, the CDR3 reads TGTGCCAGCAGCTTACCCGCGGACACTGAAGCTTTCTTT. Translated: CASSLPADTEAFF.

CDR3 region: CASSFPGQGKSDSGNTIYF. The CDR3 DNA follows: TGTGCCAGCAGCTTCCCAGGACAGGGGAAGTCGGACTCTGGAAACACCATATATTTT. The chain links TRBV11-2 to TRBJ1-3, with 9 bases identical to TRBD1. The V gene's germline CDR1 is SGHAT and CDR2 FQNNGV. This CDR3 contains 19 residues. With V trimmed by 3 bases and J by 0 bases, 12 bases remained unmatched.